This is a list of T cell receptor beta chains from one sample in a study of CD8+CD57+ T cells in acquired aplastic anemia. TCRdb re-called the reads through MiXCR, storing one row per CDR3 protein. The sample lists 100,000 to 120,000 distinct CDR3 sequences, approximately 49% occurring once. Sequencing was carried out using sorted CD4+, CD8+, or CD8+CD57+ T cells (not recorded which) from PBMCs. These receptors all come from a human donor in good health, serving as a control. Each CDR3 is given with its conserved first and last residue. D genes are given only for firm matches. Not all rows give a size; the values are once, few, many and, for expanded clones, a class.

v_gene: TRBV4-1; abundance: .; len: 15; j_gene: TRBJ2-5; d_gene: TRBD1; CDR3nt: TGCGCCAGCAGCCAAGAACGACAGGGAGCCGAGACCCAGTACTTC; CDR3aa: CASSQERQGAETQYF
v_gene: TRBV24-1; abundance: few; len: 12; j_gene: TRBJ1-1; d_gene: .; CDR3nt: TGTGCCACCAGTGATAGAGCCAATGAAGCTTTCTTT; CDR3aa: CATSDRANEAFF
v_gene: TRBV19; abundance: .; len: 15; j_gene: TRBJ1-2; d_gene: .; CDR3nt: TGTGCCAGTAGTATGGCCAGGGGTATCAACTATGGCTACACCTTC; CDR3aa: CASSMARGINYGYTF
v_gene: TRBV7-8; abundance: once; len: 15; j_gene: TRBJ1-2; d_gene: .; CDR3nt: TGTGCCAGCAGCACCCAGGAAGTGGGGTTGGGTGGCTACACCTTC; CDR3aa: CASSTQEVGLGGYTF
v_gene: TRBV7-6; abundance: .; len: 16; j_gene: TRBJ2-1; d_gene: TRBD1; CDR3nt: TGTGCCAGCAGCGAGGTGTCGGGACAGGGTCGCAATGAGCAGTTCTTC; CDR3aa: CASSEVSGQGRNEQFF
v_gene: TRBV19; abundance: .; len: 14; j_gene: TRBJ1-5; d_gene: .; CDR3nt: TGTGCCAGTAGTACGGCCCAGGGGACGGTGCCCCAGCATTTT; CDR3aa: CASSTAQGTVPQHF
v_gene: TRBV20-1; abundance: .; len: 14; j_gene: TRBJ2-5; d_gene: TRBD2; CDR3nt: TGCAGTGCTTTAACTAGCGCCAGGGTTCAGACCCAGTACTTC; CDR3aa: CSALTSARVQTQYF
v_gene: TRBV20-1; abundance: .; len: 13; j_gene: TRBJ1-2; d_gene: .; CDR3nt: TGCAGTGCTAGAGATCTCACAAAGAATGGCTACACCTTC; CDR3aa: CSARDLTKNGYTF
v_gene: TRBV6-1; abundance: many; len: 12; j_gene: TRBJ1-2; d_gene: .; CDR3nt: TGTGCCAGCAGTAGCGGGGTCTATGGCTACACCTTC; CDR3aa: CASSSGVYGYTF
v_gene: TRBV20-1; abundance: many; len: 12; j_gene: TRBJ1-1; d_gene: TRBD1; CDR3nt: TGCAGTGCAGAACAGGGGGCAATCGGAGCTTTCTTT; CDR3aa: CSAEQGAIGAFF
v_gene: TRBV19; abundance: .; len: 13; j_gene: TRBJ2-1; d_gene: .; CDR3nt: TGTGCCAGTAGTCTGACTAGATACAATGAGCAGTTCTTC; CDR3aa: CASSLTRYNEQFF
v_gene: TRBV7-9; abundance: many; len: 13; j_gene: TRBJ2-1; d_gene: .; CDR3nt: TGTGCCAGCAGCTTTCTCTCCTACAATGAGCAGTTCTTC; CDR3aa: CASSFLSYNEQFF
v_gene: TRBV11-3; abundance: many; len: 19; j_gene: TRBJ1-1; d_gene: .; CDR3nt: TGTGCCAGCAGCCCCCTCGGTATTGGGGAAGGGGGTCTCAACACTGAAGCTTTCTTT; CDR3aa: CASSPLGIGEGGLNTEAFF
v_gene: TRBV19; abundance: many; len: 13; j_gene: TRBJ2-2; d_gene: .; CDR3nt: TGTGCCAGTAGTAGTCTGAACACCGGGGAGCTGTTTTTT; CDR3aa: CASSSLNTGELFF